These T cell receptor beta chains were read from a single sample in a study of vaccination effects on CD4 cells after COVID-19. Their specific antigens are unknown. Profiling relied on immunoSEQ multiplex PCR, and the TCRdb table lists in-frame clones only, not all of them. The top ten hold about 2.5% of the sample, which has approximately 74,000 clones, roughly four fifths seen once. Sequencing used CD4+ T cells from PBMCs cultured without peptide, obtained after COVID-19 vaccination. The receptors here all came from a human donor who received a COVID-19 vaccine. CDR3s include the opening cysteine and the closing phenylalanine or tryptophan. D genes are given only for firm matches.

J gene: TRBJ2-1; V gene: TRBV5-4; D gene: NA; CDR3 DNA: TGTGCCAGCAGCTTGGAGGACTTATCCTCCTACAATGAGCAGTTCTTC; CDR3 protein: CASSLEDLSSYNEQFF
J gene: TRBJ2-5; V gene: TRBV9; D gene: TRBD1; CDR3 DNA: TGTGCCAGCAGCGTAGTGACAGGGGTAGGGGAGACCCAGTACTTC; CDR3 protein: CASSVVTGVGETQYF
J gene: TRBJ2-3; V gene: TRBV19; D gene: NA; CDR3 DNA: TGTGCCAGTAGTCCACAAATGCTAGTATCTACGCAGTATTTT; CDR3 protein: CASSPQMLVSTQYF
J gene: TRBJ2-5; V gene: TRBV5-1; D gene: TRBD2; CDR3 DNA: TGCGCCAGCAGCTTGAGTGGCGGGGGAAGCCAAGAGACCCAGTACTTC; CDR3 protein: CASSLSGGGSQETQYF
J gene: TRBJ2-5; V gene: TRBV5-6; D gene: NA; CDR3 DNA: TGTGCCAGCAGCCGCAAGATGGGGCAGCAAGAGACCCAGTACTTC; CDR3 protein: CASSRKMGQQETQYF
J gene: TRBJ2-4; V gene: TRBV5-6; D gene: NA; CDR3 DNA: TGTGCCAGCAGCTACGACAGAGCCAAAAACATTCAGTACTTC; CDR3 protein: CASSYDRAKNIQYF
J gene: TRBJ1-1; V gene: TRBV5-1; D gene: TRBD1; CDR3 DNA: TGCGCCAGCAGCTTGTCAGGACAGGGGACTGAAGCTTTCTTT; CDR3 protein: CASSLSGQGTEAFF
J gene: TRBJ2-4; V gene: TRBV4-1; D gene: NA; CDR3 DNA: TGCGCCAGCAGCCAACCAGGAAGCAAAAACATTCAGTACTTC; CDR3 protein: CASSQPGSKNIQYF
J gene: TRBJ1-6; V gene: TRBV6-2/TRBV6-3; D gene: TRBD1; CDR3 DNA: TGTGCCAGCAGTTGGGTCACCGGACAGGGGTATTTGTATTCACCCCTCCACTTT; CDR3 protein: CASSWVTGQGYLYSPLHF
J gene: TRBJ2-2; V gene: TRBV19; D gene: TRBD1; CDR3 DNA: TGTGCCAGTAGTATACTGGGACAGGGGACAACCGGGGAGCTGTTTTTT; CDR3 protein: CASSILGQGTTGELFF
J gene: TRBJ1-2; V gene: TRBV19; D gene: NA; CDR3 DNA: TGTGCCAGTCAAATTATGGGCAGGGCTAACTATGGCTACACCTTC; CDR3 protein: CASQIMGRANYGYTF